Here is one TCR beta chain with its context. The data are from a study of tumor-infiltrating lymphocytes in primary liver carcinoma. Unsorted bulk tissue (roughly 19-30 mg) underwent RNA and DNA co-extraction. The cohort consisted of patients whose primary liver carcinoma was surgically resected. No treatment had been given to the patients, who were chronically infected with HBV. A primer matching the constant region was used to make TCR beta cDNA from around 460 ng of total RNA. Slightly modified ARM-PCR with three nested multiplex PCR rounds yielded TCR beta libraries. The first two PCR rounds, around 10 cycles each, used TRBV1-TRBV30 forward primers and a C-beta reverse primer. MiXCR, run by TCRdb on the multiplex PCR reads, gives a single entry per CDR3 protein. The sample contains about 92,000 distinct CDR3 sequences, roughly 70% of which appear only once. The CDR3 contains 17 residues. Per germline, CDR1 SGHRS and CDR2 YFSETQ. With 4 bases clipped from V and 7 bases from J, the junction kept 14 bases outside the gene matches.

The material sequenced was tumor-adjacent normal liver tissue. This rearrangement joins TRBV5-1 to TRBJ2-1; 10 nucleotides agree with TRBD2. The sequence was collected from a man in his forties or fifties with primary liver carcinoma and hepatitis B virus infection. This CDR3 reads CASSTTSGMASGNEQFF. CDR3 nucleotides: TGCGCCAGCAGCACTACTAGCGGGATGGCCTCGGGGAATGAGCAGTTCTTC.